This TCR beta chain emerged from a study of cytomegalovirus exposure and HLA in healthy donors. Regarding this clone: What it binds is unknown.

Overall study results and limits: Productive rates of about 90% or about 30% were seen for most TCR beta V segments in an earlier analysis.

Vbeta (60) and Jbeta (13) primers were used in the PCR. Sequencing used immunoSEQ multiplex PCR; TCRdb keeps in-frame clones, though not all of them. This sample yields about 150,000 clones, of which 70% are seen a single time; approximately 2% belongs to the top ten. There are 15 residues in the CDR3. Trimming cost V 5 bases and J 1 base; bases outside gene matches: 6. Germline lookup yields CDR1 MDHEN and CDR2 SYDVKM. The source is a woman aged 55-70 years in good health and CMV-seropositive. This chain uses TRBV28 with TRBJ2-7; TRBD1 agrees at 9 bases. Source material: PBMCs. The CDR3 sequence: CASSTPGTGSYEQYF. DNA of the CDR3: TGTGCCAGCAGTACCCCCGGGACAGGGTCCTACGAGCAGTACTTC.